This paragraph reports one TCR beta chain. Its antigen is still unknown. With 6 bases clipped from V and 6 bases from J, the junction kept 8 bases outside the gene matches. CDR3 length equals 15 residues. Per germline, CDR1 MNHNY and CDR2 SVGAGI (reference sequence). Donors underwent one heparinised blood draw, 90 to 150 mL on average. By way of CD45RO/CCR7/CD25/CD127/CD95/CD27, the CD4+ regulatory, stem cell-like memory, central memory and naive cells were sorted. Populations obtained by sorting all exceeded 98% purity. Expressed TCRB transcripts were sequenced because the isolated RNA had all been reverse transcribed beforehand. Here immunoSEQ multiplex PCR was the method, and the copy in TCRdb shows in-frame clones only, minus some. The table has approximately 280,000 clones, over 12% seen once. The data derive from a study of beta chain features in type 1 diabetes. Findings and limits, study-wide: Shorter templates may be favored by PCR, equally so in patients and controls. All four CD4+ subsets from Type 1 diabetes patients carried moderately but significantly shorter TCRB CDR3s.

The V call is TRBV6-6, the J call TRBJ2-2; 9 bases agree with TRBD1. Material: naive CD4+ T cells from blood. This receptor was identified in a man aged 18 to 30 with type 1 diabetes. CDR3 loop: CASRHIQGAAGELFF. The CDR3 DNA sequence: TGTGCCAGCAGACACATACAGGGGGCGGCCGGGGAGCTGTTTTTT.